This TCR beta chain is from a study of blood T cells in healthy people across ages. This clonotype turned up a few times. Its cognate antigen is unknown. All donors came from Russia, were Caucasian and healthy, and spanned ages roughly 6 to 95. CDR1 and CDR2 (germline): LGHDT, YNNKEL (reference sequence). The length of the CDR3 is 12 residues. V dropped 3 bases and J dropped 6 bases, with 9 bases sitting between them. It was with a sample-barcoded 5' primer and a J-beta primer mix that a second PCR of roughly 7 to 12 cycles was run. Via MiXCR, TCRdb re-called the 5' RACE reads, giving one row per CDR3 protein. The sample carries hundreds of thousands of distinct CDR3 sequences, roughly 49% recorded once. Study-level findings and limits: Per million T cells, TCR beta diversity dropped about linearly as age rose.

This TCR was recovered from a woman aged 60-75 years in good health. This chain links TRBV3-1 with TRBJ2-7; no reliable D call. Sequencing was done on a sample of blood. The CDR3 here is CASSQGLGEQYF. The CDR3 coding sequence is TGTGCCAGCAGCCAGGGCTTGGGCGAGCAGTACTTC.